This record concerns one T cell receptor beta chain sequence. This entry is derived from a study of blood T cell repertoires in COVID-19. Study background: There were acute and convalescent COVID-19 samples, and they came from the United States, Italy and Spain. The analysed material was cDNA or gDNA that came from T cells, B-cell-depleted T cells, or PBMCs.

The CDR3 runs to 13 residues. Trimming cost V 1 base and J 2 bases, with 5 bases left between them. The germline gives CDR1 SGHDN, CDR2 FVKESK. Authors' processing steps: Amplification of reference gene primers was used by the study to estimate nucleated cell counts. Data came from immunoSEQ multiplex PCR; TCRdb stores just in-frame clones and leaves some out. D and trimming come from the DNA, and the V and J calls and clone size come from that table. The sample has roughly 260,000 clones, about nine tenths seen once. The chain employs TRBV14 and TRBJ1-2; a weak D match, TRBD1 (5 bases). The sample consisted of peripheral blood. The receptor comes from a woman in her 40s with acute or convalescent COVID-19. CDR3 sequence: CASSQGTNYGYTF. In nucleotides, the CDR3 is TGTGCCAGCAGCCAAGGGACAAACTATGGCTACACCTTC.